Below, 25 T cell receptor beta chains from the same sample are listed, as sequenced in a study of long-term antiretroviral therapy in people with HIV. At survey level, the immunoSEQ assay was run in its v3.0 version. Data came from immunoSEQ multiplex PCR; TCRdb stores just in-frame clones and leaves some out. The table lists about 14,000 clones, 77% of them singletons. The specimen was unsorted PBMCs, collected 1.3 years before starting antiretroviral therapy. All receptors come from a man aged 40-50 years with HIV.

The J gene is TRBJ1-3, the V gene TRBV4-1; no firm D call. The CDR3 sequence is 13 residues long. Trimming took off 4 bases at V and 2 bases at J, with 6 bases between the two ends. Germline V gene lookup returns CDR1 MGHRA and CDR2 YSYEKL. The CDR3 DNA follows: TGCGCCAGCAGCCGGACGGCTGGAAACACCATATATTTT. Protein sequence: CASSRTAGNTIYF.

In this sample, this clone turned up a few times. V gene TRBV29-1 combines with J gene TRBJ1-1; D gene unclear. Germline V gene sequence: CDR1 SQVTM, CDR2 ANQGSEA. Trimming removed 7 bases from V and 6 bases from J, with 12 bases in between. This CDR3 contains 11 residues. This chain's CDR3 is CSGRVGAEAFF. In DNA, the CDR3 is TGCAGCGGACGGGTCGGCGCTGAAGCTTTCTTT.

The rearrangement uses TRBV4-1 and TRBJ2-5; TRBD2 is a possible D gene (6 bases). V lost 5 bases to trimming and J lost 2 bases, with 12 bases between them. The CDR3 sequence is 14 residues long. CDR1 and CDR2 (germline): MGHRA, YSYEKL. The chain's CDR3 is CASSSLASQETQYF. The CDR3 coding sequence is TGCGCCAGCAGCTCTCTAGCGTCACAAGAGACCCAGTACTTC.

The chain is built from TRBV5-1 and TRBJ1-1; possibly TRBD1 for D (5 bases). The CDR3 consists of 17 residues. V was pared by 0 bases and J by 0 bases, with 15 bases between. The germline V gene encodes CDR1 SGHRS and CDR2 YFSETQ. As DNA, the CDR3 is TGCGCCAGCAGCTTGGCCGGCAATGGGGCTGTGAACACTGAAGCTTTCTTT. Protein: CASSLAGNGAVNTEAFF.

This chain links TRBV5-1 with TRBJ1-1, with TRBD1 matching over 7 bases. The CDR3 contains 14 residues. Germline V gene sequence: CDR1 SGHRS, CDR2 YFSETQ. V dropped 0 bases and J dropped 1; count of bases not matched to a gene: 0. CDR3 residues: CASSLGTGNTEAFF. The DNA for the CDR3 is TGCGCCAGCAGCTTGGGGACAGGGAACACTGAAGCTTTCTTT.

This chain joins TRBV6-6 and TRBJ2-3; the D is unclear. The CDR3 is 12 residues long. Germline V gives CDR1 MNHNY, CDR2 SVGAGI (reference sequence). The germline V and J ends were trimmed by 6 bases and 3 bases, with 7 bases remaining between them. CDR3 sequence reads: CASSRLTDTQYF. Written as DNA, the CDR3 is TGTGCCAGCAGCCGCCTGACAGATACGCAGTATTTT.

V and J are TRBV19 and TRBJ2-2; D gene ambiguous. The CDR3 covers 14 residues. Trimming took 8 bases from V and 1 from J, leaving 11 bases between them. From germline, CDR1 is LNHDA and CDR2 SQIVND (reference sequence). The CDR3 DNA is TGTGCCAGTTTGACGAGTCGGAACACCGGGGAGCTGTTTTTT. Residues: CASLTSRNTGELFF.

The chain uses TRBV6-5 and TRBJ1-4; D call uncertain. The germline V gene has CDR1 MNHEY and CDR2 SVGAGI. Trimming removed 4 bases from V and 0 bases from J, with 12 bases in between. The CDR3 is made up of 16 amino acids. CDR3 amino acids: CASSSYLTATNEKLFF. DNA for the CDR3: TGTGCCAGCAGTTCCTACCTAACAGCAACTAATGAAAAACTGTTTTTT.

The chain couples TRBV11-2 to TRBJ2-3, with 11 nucleotides matching TRBD2. The CDR3 spans 17 residues. V trimming: 3 bases; J trimming: 3 bases; junction bases outside the gene matches: 8. CDR1 SGHAT and CDR2 FQNNGV come from the germline V gene. The CDR3 DNA reads TGTGCCAGCAGCTTGGTCCGACTAGCGGGGTTTACAGATACGCAGTATTTT. Amino acids: CASSLVRLAGFTDTQYF.

The chain employs TRBV7-3 and TRBJ2-1; TRBD2 agrees at 8 bases. Germline lookup yields CDR1 SGHTA and CDR2 FQGTGA. The V and J ends lost 5 bases and 5 bases, in that order; junction bases with no gene match: 8. This CDR3 is built from 15 residues. This CDR3 is CASSPRAGANNEQFF. CDR3 nucleotide sequence: TGTGCCAGCAGCCCCAGAGCGGGGGCCAACAATGAGCAGTTCTTC.

The chain couples TRBV9 to TRBJ2-1; TRBD1 agrees at 7 bases. This CDR3 comprises 17 residues. J lost 0 bases, V lost 0 bases, and 6 bases had no gene match. Looked up from germline, CDR1 is SGDLS and CDR2 is YYNGEE. Here the CDR3 DNA reads TGTGCCAGCAGCGTAGGGACAGGTAAGAGCTCCTACAATGAGCAGTTCTTC. Translation gives CASSVGTGKSSYNEQFF.

This rearrangement joins TRBV10-3 to TRBJ2-2, with TRBD2 matching 9 bases. With 3 bases clipped from V and 6 bases from J, the junction kept 5 bases outside the gene matches. The CDR3 is made up of 15 amino acids. Germline V gives CDR1 ENHRY, CDR2 SYGVKD. The CDR3 region is CAISDLAGRAGELFF. In nucleotides, the CDR3 is TGTGCCATCAGTGACCTAGCGGGGAGGGCCGGGGAGCTGTTTTTT.

The chain carries TRBV7-4 and TRBJ2-1, with unresolved D. V lost 7 bases and J lost 4, with 11 bases in between. The CDR3 sequence is 13 residues long. Germline CDR1 SGHVT, CDR2 SQSDAQ. CDR3 in DNA: TGTGCCAGCACCGCCGAACCGTACAATGAGCAGTTCTTC. Amino acids: CASTAEPYNEQFF. The entire variable domain, with the rest obtained from reference TRBV7-4 and TRBJ2-1, is as follows: GAGVSQSPRYKVAKRGRDVALRCDSISGHVTLYWYRQTLGQGSEVLTYSQSDAQRDKSGRPSGRFSAERPERSVSTLKIQRTEQGDSAVYLCASTAEPYNEQFFGPGTRLTVL.

The chain combines TRBV11-3 with TRBJ2-3, with 8 bases identical to TRBD1. CDR3 length: 14 residues. Germline lookup yields CDR1 SGHNT and CDR2 YENEEA. V lost 5 bases to trimming and J lost 4 bases; unmatched junction nucleotides: 5. CDR3: CASSLGQGSDTQYF. As DNA, the CDR3 is TGTGCCAGCAGCCTAGGACAGGGTTCAGATACGCAGTATTTT. Full variable domain (outside the CDR3, taken from reference TRBV11-3 and TRBJ2-3): EAGVVQSPRYKIIEKKQPVAFWCNPISGHNTLYWYLQNLGQGPELLIRYENEEAVDDSQLPKDRFSAERLKGVDSTLKIQPAELGDSAVYLCASSLGQGSDTQYFGPGTRLTVL.

The genes are TRBV9 and TRBJ2-6; 7 bases agree with TRBD1. Germline values: CDR1 SGDLS, CDR2 YYNGEE. This CDR3 has 17 residues. The V gene end was trimmed by 0 bases and the J gene end by 2 bases; junction bases not matched to a gene: 5. CDR3 amino acids: CASSVGGGVAGANVLTF. CDR3 in DNA: TGTGCCAGCAGCGTAGGAGGGGGCGTCGCTGGGGCCAACGTCCTGACTTTC.

J is TRBJ1-1 and V is TRBV6-6, with 7 nucleotides matching TRBD1. This CDR3 has 16 residues. The V gene's germline CDR1 is MNHNY and CDR2 SVGAGI (reference sequence). The ends lost 3 bases at V and 0 bases at J; junction bases unmatched: 7. Written as DNA, the CDR3 is TGTGCCAGCAGTTATCGACAGGGAGTTATGAACACTGAAGCTTTCTTT. Its protein is CASSYRQGVMNTEAFF.

This sequence joins TRBV11-2 and TRBJ2-7; D gene ambiguous. The CDR3 is 14 amino acids. The V gene lost 2 bases and the J gene lost 2 bases, with 10 bases spanning the gap. Germline V gene lookup returns CDR1 SGHAT and CDR2 FQNNGV. CDR3 sequence (DNA): TGTGCCAGCAGCTTAAGAAGAGAGACCTACGAGCAGTACTTC. Encoded protein: CASSLRRETYEQYF.

The rearrangement links TRBV5-1 to TRBJ2-3; 11 bases agree with TRBD1. The CDR3 is 16 amino acids. J gave up 3 bases and V 4 bases, and 7 bases lay outside the gene matches. Germline CDR1 and CDR2: SGHRS and YFSETQ. The DNA for the CDR3 is TGCGCCAGCAGCATGGGACAGGGGGTGAAGACAGATACGCAGTATTTT. Translated: CASSMGQGVKTDTQYF.

CDR3 residues: CASSYSDTGVGELFF. In DNA, the CDR3 is TGTGCCAGCAGTTACTCAGACACCGGAGTCGGGGAGCTGTTTTTT. The gene calls are TRBV6-5 and TRBJ2-2; no firm D call. CDR3 length equals 15 residues. V was shortened by 0 bases and J by 7 bases, with 12 bases between the two germline ends. Germline V gene sequence: CDR1 MNHEY, CDR2 SVGAGI.

The rearrangement joins TRBV5-6 to TRBJ1-2, with D unclear. CDR3 size: 13 residues. Trimming took off 0 bases at V and 2 bases at J, with 5 bases between the two ends. Germline CDR1 is SGHDT and CDR2 is YYEEEE. Here the CDR3 DNA reads TGTGCCAGCAGCTTGGGGACCAACTATGGCTACACCTTC. This gives the protein CASSLGTNYGYTF.

The chain has TRBV5-1 and TRBJ2-3, with 8 bases identical to TRBD2. The germline CDR1 and CDR2 sequences are SGHRS and YFSETQ. The CDR3 runs to 17 residues. V trimming: 0 bases; J trimming: 10 bases; junction bases outside the gene matches: 16. The CDR3 is CASSLAPIERGLQAQYF. DNA for the CDR3: TGCGCCAGCAGCTTGGCCCCTATTGAGCGGGGGTTACAGGCGCAGTATTTT.

This clone has more than one count but fewer than ten. This rearrangement joins TRBV29-1 to TRBJ1-1; 8 bases map to TRBD1. CDR1 is SQVTM, CDR2 ANQGSEA, per germline. V dropped 6 bases and J dropped 5; count of bases not matched to a gene: 8. The CDR3 loop spans 13 amino acids. The CDR3: CSVRQGTGTEAFF. CDR3 coding DNA: TGCAGCGTACGACAGGGGACTGGGACTGAAGCTTTCTTT.

By share, this clone ranks as medium-sized. The genes are TRBV11-3 and TRBJ1-1; D is undetermined. CDR1 and CDR2 from the germline V gene are SGHNT and YENEEA. The V end was cut by 2 bases, the J end by 7 bases, with 8 bases between. This CDR3 has 12 amino acids. In DNA, the CDR3 is TGTGCCAGCAGCTTAACGGCACATGAAGCTTTCTTT. Amino acid sequence: CASSLTAHEAFF.

The V gene is TRBV14, the J gene TRBJ2-3; D gene ambiguous. Germline assignment: CDR1 SGHDN and CDR2 FVKESK. CDR3 length: 14 residues. Trimming left V 0 bases short and J 4 bases short, with 8 bases between. DNA of the CDR3: TGTGCCAGCAGCCAAGAACAGTTGGCAGATACGCAGTATTTT. Its translation: CASSQEQLADTQYF.

The gene calls are TRBV25-1 and TRBJ2-3; D perhaps matches TRBD1 (6 bases). V lost 4 bases and J 8 bases, leaving 13 bases between the germline ends. The CDR3 extends over 13 amino acids. Germline CDR1 and CDR2: MGHDK and SYGVNS. CDR3 nucleotide sequence: TGTGCCAGCAGTGGGACCAACAGGGCTACGCAGTATTTT. Protein sequence: CASSGTNRATQYF.